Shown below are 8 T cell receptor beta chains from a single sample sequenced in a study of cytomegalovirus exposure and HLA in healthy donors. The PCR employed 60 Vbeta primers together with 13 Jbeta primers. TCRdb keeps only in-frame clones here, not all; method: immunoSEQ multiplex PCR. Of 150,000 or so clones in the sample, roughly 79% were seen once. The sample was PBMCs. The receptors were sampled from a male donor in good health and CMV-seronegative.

CDR3 region: CAWSDDRGKLEDYGYTF. Written as DNA, the CDR3 is TGTGCCTGGAGTGATGACAGGGGGAAGTTAGAGGACTATGGCTACACCTTC. J is TRBJ1-2 and V is TRBV30; TRBD1 agrees at 9 bases. The CDR3 is made up of 17 amino acids. Germline V gives CDR1 GTSNPN, CDR2 SVGIG (reference sequence). The V segment lost 1 base and the J segment 3 bases; nucleotides outside the gene matches: 12.

The CDR3 DNA sequence: TGTGCCAGCAGCCTCGGGGGGTCAGCTAGCGCAGATACGCAGTATTTT. Translating it yields CASSLGGSASADTQYF. The chain recombines TRBV11-3 with TRBJ2-3; 7 nucleotides line up with TRBD2. J gave up 4 bases and V 5 bases, and 12 bases lay outside the gene matches. Per the germline V gene, CDR1 is SGHNT and CDR2 is YENEEA. CDR3 size: 16 residues.

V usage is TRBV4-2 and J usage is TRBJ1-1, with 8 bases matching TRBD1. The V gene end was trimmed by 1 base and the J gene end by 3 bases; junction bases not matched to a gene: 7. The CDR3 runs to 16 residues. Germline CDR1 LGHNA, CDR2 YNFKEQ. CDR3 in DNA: TGTGCCAGCAGCCAAGGGTCGGGGACAGGCCACACTGAAGCTTTCTTT. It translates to CASSQGSGTGHTEAFF.

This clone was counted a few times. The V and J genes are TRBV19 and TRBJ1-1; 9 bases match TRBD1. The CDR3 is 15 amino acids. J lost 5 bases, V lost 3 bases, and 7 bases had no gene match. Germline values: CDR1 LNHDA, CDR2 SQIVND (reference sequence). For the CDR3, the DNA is TGTGCCAGTAGTATTTATGGACAGGGGAGGACTGAAGCTTTCTTT. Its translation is CASSIYGQGRTEAFF.

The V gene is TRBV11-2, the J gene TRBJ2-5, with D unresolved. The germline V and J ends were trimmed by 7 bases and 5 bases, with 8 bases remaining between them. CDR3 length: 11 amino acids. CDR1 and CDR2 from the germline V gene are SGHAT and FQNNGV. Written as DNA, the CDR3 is TGTGCCAGCACCAAACAGGAGACCCAGTACTTC. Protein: CASTKQETQYF.

The CDR3 here is CASSYNRGMDTQYF. In DNA form, the CDR3 reads TGTGCCAGCAGCTATAACAGGGGTATGGATACGCAGTATTTT. The chain has TRBV7-3 and TRBJ2-3; the match to TRBD1 covers 7 bases. Germline CDR1 reads SGHTA; CDR2 reads FQGTGA. The CDR3 sequence is 14 residues long. Trimming took 4 bases from V and 6 from J; bases not matched to a gene: 7.

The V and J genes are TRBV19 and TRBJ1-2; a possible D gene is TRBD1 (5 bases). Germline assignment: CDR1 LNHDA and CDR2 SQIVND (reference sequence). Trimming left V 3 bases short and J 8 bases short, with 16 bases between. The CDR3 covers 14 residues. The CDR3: CASSIPGTSRGYTF. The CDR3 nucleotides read TGTGCCAGTAGTATCCCCGGGACTTCGAGGGGCTACACCTTC.

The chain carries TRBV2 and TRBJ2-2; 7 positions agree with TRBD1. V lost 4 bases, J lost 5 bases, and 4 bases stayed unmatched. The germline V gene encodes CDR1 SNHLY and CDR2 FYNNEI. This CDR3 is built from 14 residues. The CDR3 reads CASSGQGGTGELFF. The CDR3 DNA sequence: TGTGCCAGCAGTGGACAGGGTGGAACCGGGGAGCTGTTTTTT.